The 18 T cell receptor beta chains given below trace back to one sample, sequenced in a study of cytomegalovirus exposure and HLA in healthy donors. PCR was performed using 60 Vbeta and 13 Jbeta primers. Only in-frame clones appear in the TCRdb table, and some are missing; sequencing was by immunoSEQ multiplex PCR. The sample lists around 170,000 clones; about 80% were seen once. The sample comprised PBMCs. The receptors stem from a man aged 60-69 years in good health and CMV-seronegative.

This clone was seen only a few times. The V call is TRBV20-1, the J call TRBJ1-1; tentative D call: TRBD1 (5 bases). The germline CDR1 and CDR2 sequences are DFQATT and SNEGSKA (reference sequence). The CDR3 is 10 amino acids. Trimming pared 6 bases from V and 5 bases from J, leaving 7 bases between. The CDR3 DNA reads as TGCAGTGCCAGGGCTACTGAAGCTTTCTTT. Protein: CSARATEAFF.

The chain joins TRBV4-2 to TRBJ2-1, with D maybe TRBD2 (6 bases). The V end lost 1 base, the J end lost 3 bases, and 13 bases lay between the germline ends. Germline V gene sequence: CDR1 LGHNA, CDR2 YNFKEQ. The CDR3 extends over 16 amino acids. The CDR3 loop reads CASSQVGGGVYNEQFF. The CDR3, as DNA: TGTGCCAGCAGCCAAGTAGGCGGCGGGGTCTACAATGAGCAGTTCTTC.

This clone was seen a single time. The CDR3 DNA is TGTGCCTGGGGTAGCGGGGACGAAGACAATGAGCAGTTCTTC. Amino acid sequence: CAWGSGDEDNEQFF. The rearrangement uses TRBV30 and TRBJ2-1; 8 bases are shared with TRBD2. This CDR3 is 14 amino acids long. In germline, CDR1 is GTSNPN, CDR2 SVGIG (reference sequence). V dropped 5 bases and J dropped 5; count of bases not matched to a gene: 8.

The genes are TRBV19 and TRBJ1-2; D remains ambiguous. The germline gives CDR1 LNHDA, CDR2 SQIVND (reference sequence). Trimming stripped 3 bases from V and 5 bases from J, with 13 bases between. CDR3 length: 14 residues. The CDR3 loop is CASSILGGLYGYTF. Here the CDR3 DNA reads TGTGCCAGTAGTATCCTCGGTGGTCTTTATGGCTACACCTTC.

CDR3 protein: CAINPGQGGSYGYTF. For the CDR3, the DNA is TGTGCCATCAACCCTGGACAGGGTGGCAGCTATGGCTACACCTTC. The chain links TRBV10-3 to TRBJ1-2; 8 bases are shared with TRBD1. The CDR3 is 15 residues long. Germline V lookup: CDR1 ENHRY, CDR2 SYGVKD. With 7 bases clipped from V and 4 bases from J, the junction kept 11 bases outside the gene matches.

The chain has TRBV7-4 and TRBJ1-1, with a tentative D call TRBD1 (5 bases). The CDR3 spans 14 residues. Germline-derived CDR1 and CDR2 are SGHVT and SQSDAQ. V was cut by 5 bases and J by 7 bases, with 17 bases left in between. CDR3 protein: CASSESRGEGEAFF. The CDR3 bases are TGTGCCAGCAGCGAAAGTAGAGGGGAGGGTGAAGCTTTCTTT.

This chain joins TRBV6-5 and TRBJ1-3; TRBD1 matches at 7 bases. The V and J ends lost 4 bases and 0 bases, in that order; junction bases with no gene match: 3. There are 15 residues in the CDR3. CDR1 MNHEY and CDR2 SVGAGI come from the germline V gene. The CDR3 nucleotides are TGTGCCAGCAGTTGGGACAGAACCTCTGGAAACACCATATATTTT. Its protein is CASSWDRTSGNTIYF.

The chain joins TRBV14 to TRBJ2-1; D uncertain. The CDR3 is made up of 14 amino acids. Germline assignment: CDR1 SGHDN and CDR2 FVKESK. V was trimmed by 1 base and J by 0 bases, leaving 4 bases between them. The CDR3 reads CASSQVRSYNEQFF. CDR3 coding DNA: TGTGCCAGCAGCCAAGTTCGCTCCTACAATGAGCAGTTCTTC.

The rearrangement links TRBV29-1 to TRBJ2-1; TRBD2 aligns across 11 bases. CDR3 size: 14 residues. CDR1 is SQVTM and CDR2 is ANQGSEA in the germline V gene. The junction had 6 bases not matched to a gene; V was cut back by 2 bases and J by 9 bases. The DNA for the CDR3 is TGCAGCGTTGAACTAGCGGGAGGCGGTAGTGAGCAGTTCTTC. Translated, it gives CSVELAGGGSEQFF.

CDR3 coding DNA: TGTGCCAGCAGTGGTACAGGGGTCGGTGAGCAGTTCTTC. It codes for CASSGTGVGEQFF. This chain connects TRBV6-1 to TRBJ2-1, with TRBD1 matching 7 bases. Germline values: CDR1 MNHNS, CDR2 SASEGT. The CDR3 extends over 13 amino acids. V was clipped by 4 bases and J by 9 bases; unmatched bases: 6.

This chain uses TRBV19 with TRBJ1-4; D not certain. Between the trimmed V and J ends, which lost 6 bases and 2 bases, there was a span of 13 bases. The CDR3 runs 15 residues. Germline V CDR1 and CDR2: LNHDA, SQIVND (reference sequence). The CDR3 spells CASSKAGSTNEKLFF. CDR3 coding DNA: TGTGCCAGTAGCAAGGCGGGTTCCACTAATGAAAAACTGTTTTTT. The full variable domain, completed using reference TRBV19 and TRBJ1-4, is DGGITQSPKYLFRKEGQNVTLSCEQNLNHDAMYWYRQDPGQGLRLIYYSQIVNDFQKGDIAEGYSVSREKKESFPLTVTSAQKNPTAFYLCASSKAGSTNEKLFFGSGTQLSVL.

This clone has just a few counts. The gene calls are TRBV19 and TRBJ1-1; perhaps TRBD1 as D (6 bases). The CDR3 extends over 13 amino acids. Trimming stripped 7 bases from V and 4 bases from J, with 13 bases between. Germline values: CDR1 LNHDA, CDR2 SQIVND (reference sequence). CDR3 coding DNA: TGTGCCAGTAATGGGGGCAGGGGCACTGAAGCTTTCTTT. Translated, it gives CASNGGRGTEAFF.

The V and J genes are TRBV11-2 and TRBJ1-5, with 7 bases matching TRBD1. The V gene's germline CDR1 is SGHAT and CDR2 FQNNGV. The V segment lost 5 bases and the J segment 3 bases; nucleotides outside the gene matches: 7. The CDR3 runs to 15 residues. Written as DNA, the CDR3 is TGTGCCAGCAGCCTCGACGGGACAGACAATCAGCCCCAGCATTTT. Encoded protein: CASSLDGTDNQPQHF.

The gene calls are TRBV6-1 and TRBJ2-7; D remains ambiguous. The CDR3 has 14 residues. Germline-derived CDR1 and CDR2 are MNHNS and SASEGT. V was trimmed by 3 bases and J by 1 base, leaving 10 bases between them. CDR3 in amino acids: CASSDLTWSYEQYF. In DNA, the CDR3 is TGTGCCAGCAGTGACCTGACATGGTCCTACGAGCAGTACTTC.

This chain links TRBV5-1 with TRBJ1-5; possibly TRBD1 for D (5 bases). Germline values: CDR1 SGHRS, CDR2 YFSETQ. CDR3 size: 15 residues. V dropped 4 bases and J dropped 6 bases, with 17 bases sitting between them. CDR3 DNA sequence: TGCGCCAGCAGCCCCTGGGGGGAGGGCGGTCAGCCCCAGCATTTT. Translated: CASSPWGEGGQPQHF. Combining the CDR3 with reference TRBV5-1 and TRBJ1-5 gives the whole variable domain KAGVTQTPRYLIKTRGQQVTLSCSPISGHRSVSWYQQTPGQGLQFLFEYFSETQRNKGNFPGRFSGRQFSNSRSEMNVSTLELGDSALYLCASSPWGEGGQPQHFGDGTRLSIL.

V usage is TRBV6-5 and J usage is TRBJ1-2; D not certain. Per germline, CDR1 MNHEY and CDR2 SVGAGI. This CDR3 comprises 13 residues. V was shortened by 6 bases and J by 0 bases, with 8 bases between the two germline ends. DNA for the CDR3: TGTGCCAGCAGCCGAAGCTCTAACTATGGCTACACCTTC. Translating it yields CASSRSSNYGYTF.

V gene TRBV2 combines with J gene TRBJ2-2; TRBD1 matches at 9 bases. CDR1 and CDR2 from the germline V gene are SNHLY and FYNNEI. The CDR3 runs 15 residues. V dropped 5 bases and J dropped 4; count of bases not matched to a gene: 5. The CDR3: CASSTGTGPTGELFF. CDR3 nucleotides: TGTGCCAGCAGTACCGGGACAGGGCCCACCGGGGAGCTGTTTTTT.

This chain uses TRBV2 with TRBJ1-5; possibly TRBD1 for D (6 bases). This CDR3 has 14 amino acids. Trimming left V 4 bases short and J 5 bases short, with 12 bases between. Germline loops: CDR1 SNHLY, CDR2 FYNNEI. The CDR3 here is CASSGDTSYQPQHF. The CDR3 DNA follows: TGTGCCAGCAGTGGGGACACCTCTTATCAGCCCCAGCATTTT.